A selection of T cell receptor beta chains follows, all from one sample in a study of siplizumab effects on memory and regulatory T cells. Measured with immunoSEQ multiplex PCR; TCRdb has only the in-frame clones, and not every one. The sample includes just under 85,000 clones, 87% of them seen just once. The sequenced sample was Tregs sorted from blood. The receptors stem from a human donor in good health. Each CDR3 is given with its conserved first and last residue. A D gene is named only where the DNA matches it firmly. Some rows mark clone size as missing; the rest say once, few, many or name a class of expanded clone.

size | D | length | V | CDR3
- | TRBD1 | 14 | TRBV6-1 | CASSNQGGDTEAFF
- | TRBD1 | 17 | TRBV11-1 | CASSSTWTGFYNEKLFF
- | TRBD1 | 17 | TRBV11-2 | CASSLGTGQGGTDTQYF
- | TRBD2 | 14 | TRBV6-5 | CASRTTSGVYEQYF
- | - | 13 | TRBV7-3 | CASSSSWGGELFF
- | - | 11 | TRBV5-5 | CARCRDQPQHF
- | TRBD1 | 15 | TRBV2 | CASRGRDRGGGTQYF
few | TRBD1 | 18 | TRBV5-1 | CASSPRGQGYLGTDTQYF
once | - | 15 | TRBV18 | CASSPMAGLPYEQYF
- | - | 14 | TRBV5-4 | CASSLPSAREGYTF
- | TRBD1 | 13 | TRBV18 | CASSITGEPERFF
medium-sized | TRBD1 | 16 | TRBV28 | CASKRDRFGPGYGYTF
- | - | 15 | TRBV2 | CASSGASSGANVLTF
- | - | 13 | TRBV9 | CASNTGTNEKLFF
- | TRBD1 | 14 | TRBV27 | CASSLDRGRETQYF
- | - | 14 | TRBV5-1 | CASSLDEGLATQYF
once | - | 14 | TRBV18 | CASSPVRGIYGYTF
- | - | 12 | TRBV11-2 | CASSLEVEGYTF
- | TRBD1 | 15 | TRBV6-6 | CASRDRVKTNEKLFF
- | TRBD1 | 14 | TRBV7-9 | CASRYQGAGTEAFF
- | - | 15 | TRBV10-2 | CASRKPGLAKNIQYF
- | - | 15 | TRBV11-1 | CASRFSEGTTTEAFF
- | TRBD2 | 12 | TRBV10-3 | CAAGGGFGEQFF
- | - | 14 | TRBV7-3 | CASSFSGGDNEQFF
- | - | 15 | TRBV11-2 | CASSLVSLNTGELFF
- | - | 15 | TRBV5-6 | CASSRGFSYNSPLHF
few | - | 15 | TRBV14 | CASSLSGVRNEKLFF
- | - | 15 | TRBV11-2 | CASSLGTFKRNGYTF
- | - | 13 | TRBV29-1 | CMTNVGPMGGYTF
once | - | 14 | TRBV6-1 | CATSLEPSNSPLHF
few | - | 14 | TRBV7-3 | CASSSTGSINEQFF
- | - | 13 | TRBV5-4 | CASSPPNSYEQYF
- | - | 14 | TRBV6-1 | CASHTALNTGELFF
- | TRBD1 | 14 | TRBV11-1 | CASSLYRGLYEQYF
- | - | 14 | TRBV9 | CASSSPRGADTQYF
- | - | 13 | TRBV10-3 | CAIRDSSYNEQFF
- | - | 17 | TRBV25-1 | CASSEYRVARGIETQYF
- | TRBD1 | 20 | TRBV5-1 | CASSYSHGTGGSASTDTQYF
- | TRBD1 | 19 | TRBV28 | CASSLWLDRGPATNEKLFF
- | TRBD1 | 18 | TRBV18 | CASSLQGDRASFSYEQYF
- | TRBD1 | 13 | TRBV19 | CASSINRGETQYF